This TCR beta chain was recorded in a study of blood T cell repertoires in COVID-19. At the level of the study: Italy, Spain and the United States were the sources of the convalescent and acute COVID-19 samples. In each case, the material was cDNA or gDNA derived from T cells, B-cell-depleted T cells, or PBMCs.

This CDR3 is built from 12 residues. The germline V gene has CDR1 SGHNT and CDR2 YYREEE (reference sequence). Trimming shortened V by 2 bases and J by 6 bases, and 9 bases separated the two germline ends. Authors' processing steps: Reference gene primer amplification in the assay estimated nucleated cell counts. Here immunoSEQ multiplex PCR was the method, and the copy in TCRdb shows in-frame clones only, minus some. V and J calls and clone size are as listed in that table; D and trimming were resolved from the DNA. The profile covers some 97,000 clones, with 87% appearing a single time and approximately 7.3% taken by the ten largest.

The source material was peripheral blood. This sequence joins TRBV5-4 and TRBJ2-7, with a tentative D call TRBD2 (6 bases). The sequence came from a young man in a cohort sampled during active COVID-19. The CDR3 spells CASSFGGIEQYF. Here the CDR3 DNA reads TGTGCCAGCAGCTTTGGAGGGATCGAGCAGTACTTC.